A selection of T cell receptor beta chains follows, all from one sample in a study of OX40 agonist ivuxolimab in advanced cancers. Produced via immunoSEQ multiplex PCR; TCRdb's table is partial and in-frame only. In the table there are about 19,000 clones, roughly 88% of which are singletons. The sample consisted of CD4+ or CD8+ T cells sorted from blood, taken in a trial of the OX40 agonist ivuxolimab. The receptors derive from an adult with an advanced solid tumor such as melanoma, head and neck, liver or kidney cancer. CDR3s include the opening cysteine and the closing phenylalanine or tryptophan. A D gene is named only where the DNA matches it firmly. Not all rows give a size; the values are once, few, many and, for expanded clones, a class.

clone size,D gene,J gene,V gene,CDR3 DNA,CDR3 protein
.,.,TRBJ2-3,TRBV27,TGTGCCAGCAGTCCCTTCAGGGCAGATACGCAGTATTTT,CASSPFRADTQYF
once,.,TRBJ2-7,TRBV27,TGTGCCAGCAGTTTAGGGGACTCCTACGAGCAGTACTTC,CASSLGDSYEQYF
.,.,TRBJ1-1,TRBV19,TGTGCCAGTAGTTCCACAGGGAAGAGTACTGAAGCTTTCTTT,CASSSTGKSTEAFF
.,.,TRBJ2-7,TRBV21-1,TGTGCCAGCCCTGGGCTAGCGGGGGGGCTTGTCTACGAGCAGTACTTC,CASPGLAGGLVYEQYF
.,.,TRBJ1-1,TRBV19,TGTGCCAGTAGTAGGGAGGGGAACACTGAAGCTTTCTTT,CASSREGNTEAFF
many,TRBD2,TRBJ2-5,TRBV4-2,TGTGCCAGCAGCCAAGATTGGCCCTTGGGAGCGGGGCAAGAGACCCAGTACTTC,CASSQDWPLGAGQETQYF
.,.,TRBJ1-1,TRBV19,TGTGCCAGTAAGAGGGGCATGGGCACTGAAGCTTTCTTT,CASKRGMGTEAFF
.,TRBD2,TRBJ2-3,TRBV27,TGTGCCAGCAGTTTTGCTAGCGGGCACACAGATACGCAGTATTTT,CASSFASGHTDTQYF
.,.,TRBJ1-1,TRBV27,TGTGCCAGCAGTACCGGGTTTATCGCTGAAGCTTTCTTT,CASSTGFIAEAFF
.,TRBD1,TRBJ2-1,TRBV15,TGTGCCACCAGCGGACAGGGAGAAAATGAGCAGTTCTTC,CATSGQGENEQFF
.,TRBD1,TRBJ2-7,TRBV19,TGTGCCAGTAGTCTCCGGGACAGGGGTTCCTACGAGCAGTACTTC,CASSLRDRGSYEQYF
.,.,TRBJ1-5,TRBV19,TGTGCCAGTAGGCACTACAATCAGCCCCAGCATTTT,CASRHYNQPQHF
.,TRBD2,TRBJ2-3,TRBV11-1,TGTGCCAGCAGCTTAGTGGTCTTCGCTAGCGGGGAATCGGCAGATACGCAGTATTTT,CASSLVVFASGESADTQYF
.,TRBD2,TRBJ2-1,TRBV5-1,TGCGCCAGCAGCTACGGGCTAGCGGGATCCTACAATGAGCAGTTCTTC,CASSYGLAGSYNEQFF
.,TRBD2,TRBJ2-1,TRBV28,TGTGCCAGCAGCCCGGGGGGGTTCGGCTCCTACAATGAGCAGTTCTTC,CASSPGGFGSYNEQFF
.,.,TRBJ1-1,TRBV19,TGTGCCAGTAGTATATACGGGCCCCCGAATGAAGCTTTCTTT,CASSIYGPPNEAFF
.,.,TRBJ2-7,TRBV6-5,TGTGCCAGCCAACGCGCGACGGCTAACGAGCAGTACTTC,CASQRATANEQYF
.,.,TRBJ2-3,TRBV11-3,TGTGCCAGCAGCCCCAGGGACGGATCCTCGGCAGATACGCAGTATTTT,CASSPRDGSSADTQYF
.,.,TRBJ2-1,TRBV7-2,TGTGCCAGCAGCTACCTTAGCGGCAACAATGAGCAGTTCTTC,CASSYLSGNNEQFF
.,TRBD2,TRBJ2-1,TRBV19,TGTGCCAGTAGTCCTCGGGGGAGCGGGATCTTCTCCTACAATGAGCAGTTCTTC,CASSPRGSGIFSYNEQFF
few,.,TRBJ2-2,TRBV5-1,TGCGCCAGCAGCTCCGGACAGACGAACACCGGGGAGCTGTTTTTT,CASSSGQTNTGELFF
.,TRBD2,TRBJ2-7,TRBV11-2,TGTGCCAGCAGCTTAGGGACTAGCGGCTACGAGCAGTACTTC,CASSLGTSGYEQYF
.,.,TRBJ1-2,TRBV19,TGTGCCACTCTTGGGGACAACCGCTTCTATGGCTACACCTTC,CATLGDNRFYGYTF
.,.,TRBJ2-5,TRBV27,TGTGCCAGCAGCCTAGCGCCCCAAGAGACCCAGTACTTC,CASSLAPQETQYF
.,.,TRBJ1-1,TRBV4-1,TGCGCCAGCAGCCAAGAGGGGAGGGGGGCGATGAACACTGAAGCTTTCTTT,CASSQEGRGAMNTEAFF
.,.,TRBJ2-7,TRBV14,TGTGCCAGCAGCCCCTACGGTCCGAGGCTCGGCGAGCAGTACTTC,CASSPYGPRLGEQYF
.,.,TRBJ2-1,TRBV2,TGTGCCAGCAAGGCCGCACAGGCTTACAATGAGCAGTTCTTC,CASKAAQAYNEQFF
.,TRBD2,TRBJ2-3,TRBV4-1,TGCGCCAGCAGCCAAGTAGCGGGGGAGCCAGATACGCAGTATTTT,CASSQVAGEPDTQYF
.,.,TRBJ2-5,TRBV7-8,TGTGCCAGCAGCGCCCTCGACGGGAAAGAGACCCAGTACTTC,CASSALDGKETQYF
.,.,TRBJ1-1,TRBV7-8,TGTGCCAGCAGCTTATACGGACAGCCTGAAGCTTTCTTT,CASSLYGQPEAFF
once,TRBD1,TRBJ2-7,TRBV5-6,TGTGCCAGCAGCTTAGGGACAGGCTACGAGCAGTACTTC,CASSLGTGYEQYF
.,TRBD2,TRBJ2-3,TRBV28,TGTGCCAGCAGTTTAGAGTCTGGATTCGGCACTAGCGGATCCACAGATACGCAGTATTTT,CASSLESGFGTSGSTDTQYF
.,.,TRBJ2-1,TRBV19,TGTGCCAGTAGTATAGACCCTCCCAATGAGCAGTTCTTC,CASSIDPPNEQFF
.,.,TRBJ2-1,TRBV9,TGTGCCAGCAGCGCGCAGGGAAGCCACAATGAGCAGTTCTTC,CASSAQGSHNEQFF
.,.,TRBJ2-3,TRBV7-2,TGTGCCAGCAGCTTCCCGGGCCAGGATACGCAGTATTTT,CASSFPGQDTQYF
.,TRBD1,TRBJ2-7,TRBV30,TGTGCCTGGACGCCCGGACAGGGGATAGACGAGCAGTACTTC,CAWTPGQGIDEQYF
few,.,TRBJ1-2,TRBV9,TGTGCCAGCAGCGTAGTACCTGAATCCCTAAGTGGCTACACCTTC,CASSVVPESLSGYTF
.,TRBD1,TRBJ2-7,TRBV19,TGTGCCAGTAGTATAGGACAGGGAGCCTACGAGCAGTACTTC,CASSIGQGAYEQYF
.,TRBD2,TRBJ2-2,TRBV5-1,TGCGCCAGCAGCTTGGAACTAGCGGGGGGATATTACACCGGGGAGCTGTTTTTT,CASSLELAGGYYTGELFF
.,.,TRBJ2-4,TRBV6-9,TGTGCCAGCAGTTGTGAAGCCAAAAACATTCAGTACTTC,CASSCEAKNIQYF
.,.,TRBJ2-1,TRBV11-3,TGTGCCAGCAGTGCCGGGACTGGCGGGACCCTAGACAATGAGCAGTTCTTC,CASSAGTGGTLDNEQFF
once,.,TRBJ2-6,TRBV5-4,TGTGCCAGCAGCTTGGTCGTCGTCAGCTCTGGGGCCAACGTCCTGACTTTC,CASSLVVVSSGANVLTF
.,TRBD2,TRBJ2-3,TRBV11-2,TGTGCCAGCAGCTCCCCTGGACTAGCGGGGGGAACAGATACGCAGTATTTT,CASSSPGLAGGTDTQYF
.,.,TRBJ1-6,TRBV2,TGTGCCAGCGGTGGGGTTAATTCACCCCTCCACTTT,CASGGVNSPLHF
.,.,TRBJ1-6,TRBV5-3,TGTGCCAGAATCCGGAGCCAGTTTCCCTTCTCACCCCTCCACTTT,CARIRSQFPFSPLHF
.,.,TRBJ1-2,TRBV29-1,TGCAGCGTTCCAACGAGCAGCTATGGCTACACCTTC,CSVPTSSYGYTF
once,.,TRBJ2-1,TRBV18,TGTGCCAGCTCTCCGGAGGGGTATGAGCAGTTCTTC,CASSPEGYEQFF
.,.,TRBJ2-7,TRBV11-2,TGTGCCAGCAGCAGAGTCCAGCACGAGCAGTACTTC,CASSRVQHEQYF
.,.,TRBJ2-1,TRBV5-8,TGTGCCAGCAGCGTTCTGGTGAGCTCCTACAATGAGCAGTTCTTC,CASSVLVSSYNEQFF
.,.,TRBJ1-5,TRBV5-6,TGTGCCAGCAGCTTTGGAGAGATGGGGCAGCCCCAGCATTTT,CASSFGEMGQPQHF
.,.,TRBJ2-2,TRBV7-2,TGTGCCAGCAGCTGGATGAACACCGGGGAGCTGTTTTTT,CASSWMNTGELFF
.,.,TRBJ2-7,TRBV5-1,TGCGCCAGCAGCTTGGAGGGTAGCACAGGCGAGCAGTACTTC,CASSLEGSTGEQYF